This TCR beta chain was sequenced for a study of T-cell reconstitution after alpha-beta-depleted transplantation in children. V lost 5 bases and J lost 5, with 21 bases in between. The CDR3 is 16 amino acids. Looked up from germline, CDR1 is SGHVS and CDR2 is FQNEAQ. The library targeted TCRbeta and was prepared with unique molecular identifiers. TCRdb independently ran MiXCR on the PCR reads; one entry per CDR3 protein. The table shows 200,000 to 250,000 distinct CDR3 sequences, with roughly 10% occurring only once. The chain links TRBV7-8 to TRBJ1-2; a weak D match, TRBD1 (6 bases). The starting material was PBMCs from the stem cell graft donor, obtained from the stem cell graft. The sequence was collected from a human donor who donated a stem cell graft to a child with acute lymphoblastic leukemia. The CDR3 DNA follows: TGTGCCAGCAGCCCCTTCGGGCAGGGGATTGGGTATGGCTACACCTTC. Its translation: CASSPFGQGIGYGYTF.